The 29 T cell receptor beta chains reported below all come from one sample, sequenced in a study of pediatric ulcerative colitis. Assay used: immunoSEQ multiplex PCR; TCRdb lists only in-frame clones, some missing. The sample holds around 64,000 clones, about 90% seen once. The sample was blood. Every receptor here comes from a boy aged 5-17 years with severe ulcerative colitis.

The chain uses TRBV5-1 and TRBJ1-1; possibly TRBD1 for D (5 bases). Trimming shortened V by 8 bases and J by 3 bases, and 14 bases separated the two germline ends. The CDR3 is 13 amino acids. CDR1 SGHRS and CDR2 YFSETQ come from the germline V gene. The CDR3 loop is CASRQGKDTEAFF. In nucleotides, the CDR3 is TGCGCCAGTCGCCAGGGAAAGGACACTGAAGCTTTCTTT.

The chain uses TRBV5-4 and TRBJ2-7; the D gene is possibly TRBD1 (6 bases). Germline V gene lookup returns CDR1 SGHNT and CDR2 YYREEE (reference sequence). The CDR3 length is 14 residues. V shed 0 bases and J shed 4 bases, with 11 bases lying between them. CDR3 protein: CASSLGQGGYEQYF. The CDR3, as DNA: TGTGCCAGCAGCTTGGGGCAAGGGGGTTACGAGCAGTACTTC.

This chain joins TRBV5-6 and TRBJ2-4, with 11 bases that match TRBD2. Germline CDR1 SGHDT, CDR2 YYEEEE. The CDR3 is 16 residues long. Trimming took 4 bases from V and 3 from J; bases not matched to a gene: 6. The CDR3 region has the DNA TGTGCCAGCAGCACTGGGACTAGCGGAGACAAAAACATTCAGTACTTC. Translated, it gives CASSTGTSGDKNIQYF. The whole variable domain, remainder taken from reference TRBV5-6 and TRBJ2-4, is DAGVTQSPTHLIKTRGQQVTLRCSPKSGHDTVSWYQQALGQGPQFIFQYYEEEERQRGNFPDRFSGHQFPNYSSELNVNALLLGDSALYLCASSTGTSGDKNIQYFGAGTRLSVL.

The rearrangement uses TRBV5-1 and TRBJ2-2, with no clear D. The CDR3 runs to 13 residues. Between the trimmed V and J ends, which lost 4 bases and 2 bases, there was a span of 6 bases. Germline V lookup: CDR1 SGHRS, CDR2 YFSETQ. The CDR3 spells CASSGANTGELFF. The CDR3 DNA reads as TGCGCCAGCAGCGGAGCCAACACCGGGGAGCTGTTTTTT.

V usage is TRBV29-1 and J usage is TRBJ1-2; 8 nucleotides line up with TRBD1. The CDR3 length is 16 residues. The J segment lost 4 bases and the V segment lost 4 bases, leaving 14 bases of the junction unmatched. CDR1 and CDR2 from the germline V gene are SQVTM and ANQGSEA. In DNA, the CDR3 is TGCAGCGTTGTCCAGCTTACTTCCGGGACAGGCTATGGCTACACCTTC. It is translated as CSVVQLTSGTGYGYTF.

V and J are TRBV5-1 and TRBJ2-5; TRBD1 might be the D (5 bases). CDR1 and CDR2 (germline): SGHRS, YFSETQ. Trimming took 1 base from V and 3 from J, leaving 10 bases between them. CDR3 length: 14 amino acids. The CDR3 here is CASSLPTVEETQYF. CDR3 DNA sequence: TGCGCCAGCAGCTTGCCGACAGTGGAAGAGACCCAGTACTTC.

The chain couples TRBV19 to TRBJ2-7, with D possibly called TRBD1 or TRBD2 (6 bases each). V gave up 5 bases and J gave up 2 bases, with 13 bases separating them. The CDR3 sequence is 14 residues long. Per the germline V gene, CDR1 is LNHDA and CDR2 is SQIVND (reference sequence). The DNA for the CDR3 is TGTGCCAGTAGTCCGGGGGCAGGGACCTACGAGCAGTACTTC. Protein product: CASSPGAGTYEQYF.

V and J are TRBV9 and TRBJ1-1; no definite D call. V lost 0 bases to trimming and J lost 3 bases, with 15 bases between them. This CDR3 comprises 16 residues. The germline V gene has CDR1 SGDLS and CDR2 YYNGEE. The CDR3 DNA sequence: TGTGCCAGCAGCGTAGGGGGTGGGGTTGGGGACACTGAAGCTTTCTTT. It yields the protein CASSVGGGVGDTEAFF.

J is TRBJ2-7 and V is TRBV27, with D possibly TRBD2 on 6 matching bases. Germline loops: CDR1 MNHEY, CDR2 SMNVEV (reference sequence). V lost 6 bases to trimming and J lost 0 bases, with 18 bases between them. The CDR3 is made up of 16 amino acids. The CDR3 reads CASSLMGGVSSYEQYF. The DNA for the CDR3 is TGTGCCAGCAGCCTAATGGGAGGCGTGAGCTCCTACGAGCAGTACTTC.

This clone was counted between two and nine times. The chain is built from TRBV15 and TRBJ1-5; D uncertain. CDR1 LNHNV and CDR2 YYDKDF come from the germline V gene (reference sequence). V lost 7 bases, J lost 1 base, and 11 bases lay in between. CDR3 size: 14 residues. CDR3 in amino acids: CATIRQGSNQPQHF. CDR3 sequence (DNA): TGTGCCACCATACGCCAAGGCAGCAATCAGCCCCAGCATTTT.

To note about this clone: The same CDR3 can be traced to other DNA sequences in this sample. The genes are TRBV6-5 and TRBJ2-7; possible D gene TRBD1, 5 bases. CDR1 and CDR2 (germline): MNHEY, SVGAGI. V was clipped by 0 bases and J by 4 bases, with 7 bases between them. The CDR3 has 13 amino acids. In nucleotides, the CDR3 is TGTGCCAGCAGTTACTCAGACAGTTACGAGCAGTACTTC. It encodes CASSYSDSYEQYF.

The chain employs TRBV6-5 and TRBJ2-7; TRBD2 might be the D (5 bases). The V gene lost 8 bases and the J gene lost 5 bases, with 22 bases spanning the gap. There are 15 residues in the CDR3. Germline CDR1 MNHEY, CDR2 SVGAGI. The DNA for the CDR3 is TGTGCCAGCGGGCAACCAATGGCTAGCACCGACGAGCAGTACTTC. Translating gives CASGQPMASTDEQYF.

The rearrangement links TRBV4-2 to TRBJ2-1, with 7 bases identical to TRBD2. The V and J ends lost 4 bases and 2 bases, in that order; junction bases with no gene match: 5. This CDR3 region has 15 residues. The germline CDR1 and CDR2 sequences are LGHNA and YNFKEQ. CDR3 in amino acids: CASSLPSGTYNEQFF. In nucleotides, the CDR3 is TGTGCCAGCAGCCTCCCTAGCGGTACCTACAATGAGCAGTTCTTC.

For the CDR3, the DNA is TGTGCCAGCAGCTTAACTACAGGGCAGTATGGCTACACCTTC. Its translation: CASSLTTGQYGYTF. This chain uses TRBV11-2 with TRBJ1-2; perhaps TRBD1 as D (6 bases). Germline V gene lookup returns CDR1 SGHAT and CDR2 FQNNGV. V shed 2 bases and J shed 5 bases, with 12 bases lying between them. The CDR3 runs to 14 residues.

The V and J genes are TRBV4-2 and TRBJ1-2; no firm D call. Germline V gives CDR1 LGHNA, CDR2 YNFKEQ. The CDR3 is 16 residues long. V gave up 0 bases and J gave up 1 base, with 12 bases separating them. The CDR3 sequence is CASSQEVQADNYGYTF. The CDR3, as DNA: TGTGCCAGCAGCCAAGAAGTGCAGGCGGATAACTATGGCTACACCTTC.

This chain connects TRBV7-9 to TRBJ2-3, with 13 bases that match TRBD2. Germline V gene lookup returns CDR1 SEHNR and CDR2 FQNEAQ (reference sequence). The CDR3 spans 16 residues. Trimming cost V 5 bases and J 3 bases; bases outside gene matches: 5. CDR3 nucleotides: TGTGCCAGCAGCCCCAGGACTAGCGGGAGTACAGATACGCAGTATTTT. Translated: CASSPRTSGSTDTQYF.

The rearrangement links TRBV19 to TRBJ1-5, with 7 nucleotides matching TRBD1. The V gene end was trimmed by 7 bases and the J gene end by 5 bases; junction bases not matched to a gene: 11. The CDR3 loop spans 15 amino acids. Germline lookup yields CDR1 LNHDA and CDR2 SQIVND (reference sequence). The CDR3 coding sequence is TGTGCCAGTAAAAACAGGGGTAACCTCGATCAGCCCCAGCATTTT. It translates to CASKNRGNLDQPQHF.

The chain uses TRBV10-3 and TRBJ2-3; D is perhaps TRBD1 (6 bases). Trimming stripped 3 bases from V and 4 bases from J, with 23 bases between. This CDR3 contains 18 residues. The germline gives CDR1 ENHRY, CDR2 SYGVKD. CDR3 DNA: TGTGCCATCAGTGACTCAAGGCAGGGGTTTAAGGGGCCAGATACGCAGTATTTT. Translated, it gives CAISDSRQGFKGPDTQYF.

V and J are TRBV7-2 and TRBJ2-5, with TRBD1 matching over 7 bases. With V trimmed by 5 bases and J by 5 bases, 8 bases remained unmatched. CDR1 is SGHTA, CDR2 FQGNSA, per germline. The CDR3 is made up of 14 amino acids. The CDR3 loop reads CASSRRQGRETQYF. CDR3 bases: TGTGCCAGCAGCCGAAGACAGGGTCGGGAGACCCAGTACTTC.

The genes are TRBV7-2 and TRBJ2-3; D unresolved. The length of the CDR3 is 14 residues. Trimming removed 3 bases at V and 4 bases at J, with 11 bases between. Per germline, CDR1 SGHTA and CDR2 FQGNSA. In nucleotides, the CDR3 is TGTGCCAGCAGCTTGTTTGGGCCATCAGATACGCAGTATTTT. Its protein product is CASSLFGPSDTQYF.

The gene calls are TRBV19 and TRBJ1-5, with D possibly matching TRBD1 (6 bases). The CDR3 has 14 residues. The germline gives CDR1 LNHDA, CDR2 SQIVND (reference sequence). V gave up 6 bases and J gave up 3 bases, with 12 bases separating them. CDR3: CASSSGQYNQPQHF. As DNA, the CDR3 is TGTGCCAGTAGCTCGGGACAATACAATCAGCCCCAGCATTTT.

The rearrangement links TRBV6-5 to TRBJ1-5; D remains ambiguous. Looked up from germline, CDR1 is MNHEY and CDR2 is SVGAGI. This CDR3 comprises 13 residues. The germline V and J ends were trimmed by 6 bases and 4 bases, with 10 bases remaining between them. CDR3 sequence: CASRAIANQPQHF. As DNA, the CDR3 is TGTGCCAGCAGGGCGATAGCGAATCAGCCCCAGCATTTT.

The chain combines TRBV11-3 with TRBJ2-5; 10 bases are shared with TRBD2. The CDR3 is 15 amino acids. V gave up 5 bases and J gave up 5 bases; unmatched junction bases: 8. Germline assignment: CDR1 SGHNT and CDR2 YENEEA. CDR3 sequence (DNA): TGTGCCAGCAGCGCCGGGACTAGCGAATCGGAGACCCAGTACTTC. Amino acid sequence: CASSAGTSESETQYF.

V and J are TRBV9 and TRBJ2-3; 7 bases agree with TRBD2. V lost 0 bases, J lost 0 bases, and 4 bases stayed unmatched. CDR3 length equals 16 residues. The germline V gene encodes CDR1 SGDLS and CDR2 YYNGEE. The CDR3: CASSVAPGGSTDTQYF. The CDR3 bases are TGTGCCAGCAGCGTAGCTCCCGGGGGGAGCACAGATACGCAGTATTTT. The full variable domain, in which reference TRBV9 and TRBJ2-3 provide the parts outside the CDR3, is DSGVTQTPKHLITATGQRVTLRCSPRSGDLSVYWYQQSLDQGLQFLIQYYNGEERAKGNILERFSAQQFPDLHSELNLSSLELGDSALYFCASSVAPGGSTDTQYFGPGTRLTVL.

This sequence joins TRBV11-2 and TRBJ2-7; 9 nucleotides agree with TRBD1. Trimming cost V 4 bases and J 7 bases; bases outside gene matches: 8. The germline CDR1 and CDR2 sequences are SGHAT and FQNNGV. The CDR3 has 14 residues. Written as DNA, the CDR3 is TGTGCCAGCAGCTCCGGGACAGGGATGGATGAGCAGTACTTC. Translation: CASSSGTGMDEQYF.

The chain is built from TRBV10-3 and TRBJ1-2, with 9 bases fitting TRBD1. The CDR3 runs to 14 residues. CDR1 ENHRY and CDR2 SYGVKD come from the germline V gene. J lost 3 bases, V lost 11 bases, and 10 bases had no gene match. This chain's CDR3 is CAVTMDRGYYGYTF. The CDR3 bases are TGTGCCGTCACTATGGACAGGGGCTACTATGGCTACACCTTC.

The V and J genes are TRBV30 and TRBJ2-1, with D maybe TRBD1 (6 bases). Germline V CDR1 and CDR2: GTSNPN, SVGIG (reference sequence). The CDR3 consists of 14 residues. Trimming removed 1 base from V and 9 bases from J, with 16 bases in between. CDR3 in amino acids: CAWSASGALAEQFF. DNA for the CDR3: TGTGCCTGGAGTGCGTCAGGGGCCCTCGCTGAGCAGTTCTTC. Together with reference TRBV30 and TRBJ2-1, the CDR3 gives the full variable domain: SQTIHQWPATLVQPVGSPLSLECTVEGTSNPNLYWYRQAAGRGLQLLFYSVGIGQISSEVPQNLSASRPQDRQFILSSKKLLLSDSGFYLCAWSASGALAEQFFGPGTRLTVL.

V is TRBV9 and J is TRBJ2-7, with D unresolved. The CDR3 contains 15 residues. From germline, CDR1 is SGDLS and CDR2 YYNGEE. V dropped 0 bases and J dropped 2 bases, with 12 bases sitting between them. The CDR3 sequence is CASSVAGTPAYEQYF. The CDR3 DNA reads TGTGCCAGCAGCGTAGCTGGAACTCCTGCCTACGAGCAGTACTTC.

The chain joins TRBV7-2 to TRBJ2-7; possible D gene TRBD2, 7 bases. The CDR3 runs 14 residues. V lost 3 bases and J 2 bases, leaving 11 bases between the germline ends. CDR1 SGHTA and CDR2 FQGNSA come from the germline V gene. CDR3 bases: TGTGCCAGCAGCTTTACGGGGGGCACCTACGAGCAGTACTTC. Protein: CASSFTGGTYEQYF.